This T cell receptor beta chain stems from a study of T cell changes during pregnancy in multiple sclerosis. Assay: immunoSEQ multiplex PCR; the TCRdb copy retains only in-frame clones and omits some. The sample carries under 70,000 clones, about nine tenths recorded once. Losses at the gene ends were 4 bases for V and 3 bases for J; bases not matched to a gene: 3. This CDR3 has 15 residues. The germline CDR1 and CDR2 sequences are SEHNR and FQNEAQ (reference sequence). The sample in question was CD4+ T cells from peripheral blood mononuclear cells, obtained after pregnancy. The V call is TRBV7-9, the J call TRBJ2-1; 10 bases line up with TRBD2. The source of this sequence is a female donor with multiple sclerosis, enrolled in a pregnancy study. The CDR3 sequence: CASSSSGGNYNEQFF. For the CDR3, the DNA is TGTGCCAGCAGCTCTAGCGGGGGCAACTACAATGAGCAGTTCTTC.